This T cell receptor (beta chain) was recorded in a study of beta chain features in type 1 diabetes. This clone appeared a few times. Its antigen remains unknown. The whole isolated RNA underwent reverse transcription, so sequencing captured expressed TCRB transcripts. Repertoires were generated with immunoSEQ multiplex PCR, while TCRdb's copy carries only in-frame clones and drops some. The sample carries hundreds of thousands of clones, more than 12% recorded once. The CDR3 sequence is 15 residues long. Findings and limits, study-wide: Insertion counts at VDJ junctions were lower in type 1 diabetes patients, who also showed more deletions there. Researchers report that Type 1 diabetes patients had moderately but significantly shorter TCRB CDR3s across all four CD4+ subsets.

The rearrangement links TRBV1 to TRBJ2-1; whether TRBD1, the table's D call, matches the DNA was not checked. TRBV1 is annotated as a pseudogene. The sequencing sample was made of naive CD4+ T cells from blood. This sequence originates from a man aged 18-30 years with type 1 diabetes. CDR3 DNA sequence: TGCACCAGCAGCCAAGATAGGAAGGGGTCAAATGAGCAGTTCTTC. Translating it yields CTSSQDRKGSNEQFF.